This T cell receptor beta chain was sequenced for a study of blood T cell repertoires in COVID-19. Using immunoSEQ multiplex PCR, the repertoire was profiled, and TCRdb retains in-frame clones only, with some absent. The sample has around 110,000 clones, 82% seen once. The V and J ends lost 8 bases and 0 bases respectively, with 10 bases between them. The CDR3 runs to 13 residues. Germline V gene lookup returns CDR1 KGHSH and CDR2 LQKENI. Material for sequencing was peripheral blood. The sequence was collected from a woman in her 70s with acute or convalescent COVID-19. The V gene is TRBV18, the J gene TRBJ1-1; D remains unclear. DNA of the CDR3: TGTGCCAGCCTTCCGGGGATGAACACTGAAGCTTTCTTT. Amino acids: CASLPGMNTEAFF.